The 15 T cell receptor beta chains listed next were all sequenced from one sample in a study of T cell repertoires in cytomegalovirus infection. TCRdb re-analysed the reads in MiXCR, keeping a single row per CDR3 protein. The sample yields more than 75,000 distinct CDR3 sequences, 25% to 35% seen once. The antigens for these receptors are not known. The material sequenced was CD8+ T cells from cultured PBMCs, taken from culture after CMV antigen stimulation. These receptors were collected from a human donor in good health (CMV status not recorded). Some clones in this sample may be carry-over from other donors' samples.

The table lists this clonotype with many counts. The chain is built from TRBV5-1 and TRBJ1-1, with a weak D call TRBD1 (5 bases). Germline-derived CDR1 and CDR2 are SGHRS and YFSETQ. The CDR3 is 16 residues long. V shed 0 bases and J shed 0 bases, with 12 bases lying between them. As DNA, the CDR3 is TGCGCCAGCAGCTTGGCGGGGGGGGGAATGAACACTGAAGCTTTCTTT. Protein: CASSLAGGGMNTEAFF.

This clonotype was counted a few times. The chain recombines TRBV11-2 with TRBJ2-1; 7 bases agree with TRBD1. Per the germline V gene, CDR1 is SGHAT and CDR2 is FQNNGV. The ends lost 4 bases at V and 2 bases at J; junction bases unmatched: 8. This CDR3 comprises 16 residues. The CDR3 region has the DNA TGTGCCAGCAGCTACCGTACAGGGGTTGCCTACAATGAGCAGTTCTTC. It is translated as CASSYRTGVAYNEQFF.

This chain joins TRBV12-3 or TRBV12-4 and TRBJ1-5, with unresolved D. This CDR3 spans 14 amino acids. Trimming shortened V by 3 bases and J by 3 bases, and 9 bases separated the two germline ends. The CDR3 DNA is TGTGCCAGCAGTTTTAGACTGGACAATCAGCCCCAGCATTTT. The encoded protein is CASSFRLDNQPQHF.

There are a few counts of this clonotype. This rearrangement joins TRBV7-9 to TRBJ2-3; 8 bases are shared with TRBD1. The CDR3 consists of 16 residues. Germline V gene data show CDR1 as SEHNR and CDR2 as FQNEAQ (reference sequence). The V gene end was trimmed by 5 bases and the J gene end by 6 bases; junction bases not matched to a gene: 13. The CDR3 is CASSPSPGQGADTQYF. In DNA form, the CDR3 reads TGTGCCAGCAGCCCCAGCCCCGGACAGGGTGCGGATACGCAGTATTTT.

The rearrangement uses TRBV20-1 and TRBJ2-7; 9 positions match TRBD2. The CDR3 runs 16 residues. Germline-derived CDR1 and CDR2 are DFQATT and SNEGSKA (reference sequence). The junction had 11 bases not matched to a gene; V was cut back by 1 base and J by 4 bases. CDR3 amino acids: CSARAPTGTSLYEQYF. The CDR3 DNA is TGCAGTGCTAGAGCTCCCACCGGGACTAGCCTGTACGAGCAGTACTTC.

This clonotype was recorded a few times. The chain carries TRBV20-1 and TRBJ2-3; D possibly uses TRBD1 or TRBD2 (5 bases each). CDR3 length: 15 amino acids. The V end was cut by 1 base, the J end by 2 bases, with 13 bases between. Germline assignment: CDR1 DFQATT and CDR2 SNEGSKA (reference sequence). CDR3 region: CSARVGASPTDTQYF. CDR3 in DNA: TGCAGTGCTAGAGTTGGGGCTAGCCCCACAGATACGCAGTATTTT.

The V gene is TRBV19, the J gene TRBJ2-1, with a weak D call TRBD1 (6 bases). V lost 2 bases and J 6 bases, leaving 14 bases between the germline ends. Germline V gene data show CDR1 as LNHDA and CDR2 as SQIVND (reference sequence). The CDR3 totals 15 residues. The chain's CDR3 is CASSISGQRFNEQFF. Written as DNA, the CDR3 is TGTGCCAGTAGTATATCCGGACAGAGATTCAATGAGCAGTTCTTC.

At least ten counts were recorded for this clonotype. The V call is TRBV4-2, the J call TRBJ1-4; TRBD1 matches at 8 bases. V lost 2 bases and J lost 5; bases outside the gene matches: 4. The CDR3 has 15 amino acids. Germline V gene lookup returns CDR1 LGHNA and CDR2 YNFKEQ. The CDR3 loop is CASSQPGQDNEKLFF. DNA of the CDR3: TGTGCCAGCAGCCAACCGGGACAGGACAATGAAAAACTGTTTTTT.

This clonotype was recorded a few times. This rearrangement joins TRBV20-1 to TRBJ2-2; 8 positions agree with TRBD2. V gave up 5 bases and J gave up 0 bases; unmatched junction bases: 2. Per the germline V gene, CDR1 is DFQATT and CDR2 is SNEGSKA (reference sequence). The CDR3 consists of 14 residues. The CDR3 sequence: CSARTSSNTGELFF. The DNA of the CDR3 is TGCAGTGCTCGGACTAGCTCGAACACCGGGGAGCTGTTTTTT.

The rearrangement uses TRBV27 and TRBJ2-1, with D perhaps matching TRBD1 (6 bases). CDR3 length: 15 amino acids. Trimming stripped 3 bases from V and 8 bases from J, with 17 bases between. CDR1 MNHEY and CDR2 SMNVEV come from the germline V gene (reference sequence). The CDR3 DNA reads TGTGCCAGCAGTTTTCACCAGGGGCCACTGGATGAGCAGTTCTTC. Its translation is CASSFHQGPLDEQFF.

The rearrangement links TRBV12-3 or TRBV12-4 to TRBJ1-1, with D possibly TRBD1 on 5 matching bases. The CDR3 runs to 18 residues. Trimming shortened V by 11 bases and J by 3 bases, and 31 bases separated the two germline ends. In DNA form, the CDR3 reads TGTGCCGTCACCCCGCTCAAGGAGGGGCCCCTTTTCGACACTGAAGCTTTCTTT. Translated: CAVTPLKEGPLFDTEAFF.

Ten or more counts support this clonotype. The chain is built from TRBV7-6 and TRBJ2-7, with 7 bases fitting TRBD2. CDR1 is SGHVS and CDR2 is FNYEAQ in the germline V gene. The V and J ends lost 7 bases and 2 bases, in that order; junction bases with no gene match: 5. The CDR3 loop spans 13 amino acids. CDR3 DNA sequence: TGTGCCAGCACCCGCGGGGGTGCCTACGAGCAGTACTTC. This gives the protein CASTRGGAYEQYF.

The gene calls are TRBV24-1 and TRBJ2-7; 7 bases match TRBD2. This CDR3 contains 15 residues. V was clipped by 6 bases and J by 0 bases; unmatched bases: 7. In germline, CDR1 is KGHDR, CDR2 SFDVKD. CDR3 in amino acids: CATSSGATHSYEQYF. CDR3 bases: TGTGCCACCAGTAGCGGGGCCACTCACTCCTACGAGCAGTACTTC.

This clonotype appeared many times. The rearrangement joins TRBV7-2 to TRBJ1-4, with TRBD1 as a possible D gene (6 bases). V was shortened by 2 bases and J by 7 bases, with 11 bases between the two germline ends. Germline CDR1 reads SGHTA; CDR2 reads FQGNSA. The CDR3 is 14 residues long. The CDR3 bases are TGTGCCAGCAGCTTACTAACAGGGAGTGAAAAACTGTTTTTT. Amino acid sequence: CASSLLTGSEKLFF.

This clonotype was picked up a small number of times. The V gene is TRBV2, the J gene TRBJ1-5; D unclear. Germline values: CDR1 SNHLY, CDR2 FYNNEI. The V end lost 4 bases, the J end lost 1 base, and 8 bases lay between the germline ends. CDR3 size: 14 residues. The CDR3 here is CASSVSHSNQPQHF. The CDR3, as DNA: TGTGCCAGCAGTGTCTCACACAGCAATCAGCCCCAGCATTTT.